This T cell receptor (beta chain) originates from a study of cytomegalovirus exposure and HLA in healthy donors (dated by TCRdb to 2017 to 2019). Broadly, across the study: In an earlier analysis of 450 to 750 of the donors, about 270 Gb of sequence data and some 120 million unique TCR beta sequences from 150 million to 200 million T cells were reported. Several DR-DQ haplotypes were handled as single units for association and clustering because linkage in the cohort was strong. An early release covering about 600 HLA-typed donors comprised 250 to 350 gigabases of sequencing data and around 85 million unique TCR sequences. Every discovery cohort repertoire had been produced on one sequencing platform. Donor age, sex, ethnicity and CMV serostatus were collected together with the repertoire data. Besides the first cohort of hundreds of subjects, a separate validation cohort made up of 90 to 150 different subjects was used. To decide whether each TCR beta V gene segment behaved as functional or pseudogenic, an earlier analysis of some 580 of the donors relied on high-throughput TCR beta sequencing. Among about 400 genotyped donors of the cohort, an average of about 220,000 unique TCR beta nucleotide sequences was sequenced per donor, of which about 19% were non-productive. Rather than using new phenotypic data, the later analysis identified candidate immune exposures from TCR beta sequences and from how often those sequences occurred across donors. The study profiled the T cell repertoires of hundreds of subjects by immunosequencing and related them to cytomegalovirus serostatus. Among the roughly 370 genotyped donors, approximately 81% belonged to the genetic ancestry cluster associated with self-reported Caucasian donors. To predict cytomegalovirus infection status, the study combined high-throughput TCR immunosequencing, statistical association of individual TCRs with disease status, and machine learning. The aim of the study was to test whether cataloging public T cell receptors could identify signatures of past pathogen exposure. To study patterns of TCR occurrence, a later analysis re-analyzed previously published TCR beta repertoires from around 660 donors and added high-resolution HLA genotyping. Typing coverage varied by locus: roughly 629-640 donors for A, B, C, DRB1 and DQB1; approximately 500 for DQA1; 606 for DPA1; around 490 for DPB1. A later genetic analysis took genome-wide SNP genotypes for about 65% of the 666 donors and used that subset as a discovery cohort. HLA typing covered class I and class II loci at four-digit resolution.

With regard to this clone: Its antigen is currently not known. No much larger clonotype is one base removed from it; base qualities were not supplied.

Reading from cysteine to phenylalanine, the CDR3 counts 16 amino acids. This entry keeps only the CDR3 DNA: 48 bases, framed from base 1. The germline V gene specifies MNHEY as CDR1 and SVGAGI as CDR2. For this chain, trimming is 4 bases at the V end and 4 bases at the J end, and the number of junction bases without a gene match is 11. The cohort comprised some 730 healthy bone marrow donors. Cohort members were all nominally healthy when sampled, although unrecorded immune exposures were likely present. The donor tested CMV seronegative, placing the donor among the 350 to 400 seronegative members of the cohort. Every donor gave a peripheral blood sample, and the peripheral blood mononuclear cells from that sample were used for TCR beta sequencing. Genomic DNA was extracted from the blood cell samples with the Qiagen DNeasy Blood Extraction Kit. The library was built by means of the immunoSEQ multiplex PCR assay. For the multiplex PCR, a mixture combining 60 forward primers for TCR Vbeta segments and 13 reverse primers for TCR Jbeta segments was used. Amplification of the CDR3 region of rearranged TCR beta genes was performed with a multiplex PCR assay on genomic DNA. The amplified TCR beta libraries were sequenced on the Illumina HiSeq System as 87-base-pair reads. As for the original processing: Across the 670 or so repertoires, a later analysis counted 75 million to 90 million unique TCR beta chains, approximately 10 million of which were shared by at least two donors. A nearest-neighbor algorithm error-corrected the raw reads and collapsed the reads into unique sequences, merging closely related sequences to remove PCR and sequencing errors. Alignment of CDR3 sequences to IMGT reference sequences was used to assign V, D and J gene segments. For a sequence to be retained, a match of at least six nucleotides was required to both a V gene segment and a J gene segment. Rearrangements were classified as productive when the CDR3 lacked stop codons and remained in frame with V and J, and all other rearrangements were classified as non-productive. Following IMGT convention, CDR3 was defined as the stretch from the second conserved V-encoded cysteine to the conserved J-encoded phenylalanine. Sequences without an unambiguous match to a single V gene segment were excluded from the earlier analysis of several hundred of the donors. In an earlier analysis of 587 of the donors, V segments were called functional above 56.7% productive rearrangements and were called segregating when the between-donor standard deviation exceeded 5%. A statistical classification framework was built for diagnosing cytomegalovirus status from the catalog of TCR beta chain sequences. V and J gene assignment, in a later analysis, came from comparing TCR nucleotide sequences with IMGT/GENE-DB human TR gene sequences. The TCRdist pipeline was used in a later analysis to assign CDR3 sequences and most-parsimonious VDJ recombination scenarios. In a later analysis, each TCR beta chain was defined by its CDR3 amino acid sequence together with its V-gene family, and reads without a unique V-gene family were excluded. A later analysis removed 450 to 600 highly shared, low-generation-probability nucleotide sequences to deal with suspected cross-contamination and a sequencing artifact. In a later analysis, a clonal expansion index for each public chain was calculated from normalized within-repertoire ranks of inferred template counts. In a later analysis, generation probabilities were computed with a VDJ recombination model fitted to out-of-frame rearrangements, and the resulting probabilities were checked against IGoR. A later analysis scored TCR-TCR, TCR-HLA and TCR-CMV co-occurrence with hypergeometric tests, applying a repertoire-size bias correction to TCR pairs. To estimate false discovery rates, a later analysis permuted the HLA or CMV assignments 20 times. A later analysis grouped co-occurring TCRs with DBSCAN, adding TCRdist sequence similarity when clustering within HLA-allele-positive subsets. For co-occurrence clustering, repertoires with fewer than 30,000 or more than 120,000 public chains were excluded, along with a handful of repertoires with anomalous nucleotide sharing. TCRdb stores this immuneACCESS table with in-frame sequences only. Part of the clones is absent; in the studies checked, under half of the shortfall reflects unresolved V genes, and no reason is known for the rest. That table is the source of V, J and clone size, and D and trimming were worked out from the DNA. The sample table contains 150,000 to 200,000 clones; only one count was recorded for roughly 80% of them. Together, the top ten hold about 1.5% of the sample.

On the study overall, not on this receptor specifically: Cytomegalovirus status was reported to be diagnosed by the classifier with high specificity and sensitivity in both the original and validation cohorts. For the cohort, immune exposure information was limited to CMV serostatus. Because the 87-base-pair reads could not distinguish some IMGT-functional V segments, including TRBV6-2 and TRBV6-3, those segments were excluded. An association between a missense DCLRE1C variant and V-gene and J-gene trimming of TCR beta chains was found in a later genetic analysis and replicated in an independent cohort. Most CMV-associated TCR beta chains appeared to be HLA-restricted in a later analysis, and the HLA associations seemed to be driven largely by CMV exposure. A further reported finding was that TCR beta sequences accurately predicted the HLA-A and HLA-B alleles for most subjects in the first cohort. Presence/absence analyses assumed roughly uniform sequencing depth across donors, an assumption that may not hold. While some public TCRs were present in many individuals, most TCR sequences turned up only very rarely across donors. The authors suggested that the approach could potentially be extended to other disease states and immunological phenotypes. This cohort had only TCR beta chains sequenced, and the lack of alpha or paired-chain data limited which features could be detected. Broadly in line with IMGT annotations, most TCR beta V segments showed up in productive rearrangements about 87% or about 30% of the time in an earlier analysis of approximately 640 of the donors. About 17 rarely observed V segments, including chromosome 9 orphons, were excluded from the earlier analysis of almost 600 of the donors because counts were too low. A cluster of highly shared sequence variants was judged likely to be a technical artifact of the sequencing pipeline. According to a later analysis, parvovirus B19, influenza, CMV and Epstein-Barr virus appeared linked to several top co-occurrence clusters. Correlated functional status among segregating V segments might be attributable to linkage disequilibrium, but an unknown experimental factor could not be ruled out. A later analysis found that HLA-associated TCR beta chains were more clonally expanded and had lower generation probabilities than equally common non-associated chains. At a false discovery rate of 0.05, a later analysis linked roughly 17,000 TCR beta sequences to specific HLA alleles. When HLA alleles, especially DR and DQ, strongly co-occurred, TCR associations were difficult to assign to individual alleles. According to a later genetic analysis, donors in an Asian-associated ancestry cluster had fewer N-insertions in productive TCRs than the approximately 670-donor mean. Three of the identified cytomegalovirus-associated TCR beta chains were confirmed in vitro to be specific for cytomegalovirus antigens. The study gave a list of around 170 TCR beta chains associated with cytomegalovirus. HLA typing was unavailable for some donors at each locus, so association tests used only the typed subset. According to a later analysis, TCR association rates differed among HLA loci, with DRB1 alleles showing the most associated TCRs and HLA-C alleles showing the fewest.

The sequence is built from TRBV6-5 and TRBJ1-1; TRBD1 matches 8 bases in the middle. The sequenced sample was PBMCs. The clonotype comes from a man aged 40-50 years in good health and CMV-seronegative. The nucleotides are TGTGCCAGCAGTTCCCTGACAGGGGTTAGTTTCACTGAAGCTTTCTTT. This codes for CASSSLTGVSFTEAFF.